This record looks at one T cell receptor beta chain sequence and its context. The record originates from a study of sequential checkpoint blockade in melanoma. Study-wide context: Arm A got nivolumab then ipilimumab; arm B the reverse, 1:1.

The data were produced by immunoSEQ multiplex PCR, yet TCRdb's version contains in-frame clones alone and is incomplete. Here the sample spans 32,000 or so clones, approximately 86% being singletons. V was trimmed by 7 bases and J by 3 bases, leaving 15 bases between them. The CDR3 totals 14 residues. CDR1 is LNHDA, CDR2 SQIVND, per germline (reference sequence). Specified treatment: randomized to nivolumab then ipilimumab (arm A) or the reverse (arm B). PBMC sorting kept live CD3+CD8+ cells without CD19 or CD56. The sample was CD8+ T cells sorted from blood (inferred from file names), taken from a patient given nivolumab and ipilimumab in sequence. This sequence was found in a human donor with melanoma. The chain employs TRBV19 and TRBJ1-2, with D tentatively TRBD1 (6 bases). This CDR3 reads CASTTLGQHYGYTF. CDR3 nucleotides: TGTGCCAGTACAACTCTTGGACAGCACTATGGCTACACCTTC.